This T cell receptor (beta chain) was recovered during a study of patients and donors after allogeneic stem cell transplantation. Only a few counts were recorded for this clonotype. One entry per CDR3 protein, called by TCRdb with MiXCR from the RT-PCR reads. The sample has about 410,000 distinct CDR3 sequences, around 15% seen once. The clonotype comes from a human donor who was either an allogeneic HSCT recipient or a stem cell or donor lymphocyte infusion donor (not recorded which). It is not recorded whose cells these are; they may come from a transplant donor. Sequencing was performed on blood, either unsorted or a sorted T cell fraction (not recorded which).

The CDR3 region is CSVEDPSSGAAGELFF. In DNA form, the CDR3 reads TGCAGCGTTGAAGATCCGTCTAGCGGGGCGGCCGGGGAGCTGTTTTTT. This chain uses TRBV29-1 with TRBJ2-2; 9 bases fit TRBD2. Germline-derived CDR1 and CDR2 are SQVTM and ANQGSEA. Germline trimming cut 0 bases from V and 6 bases from J; bases unmatched to any gene: 8. The CDR3 runs to 16 residues.